One and the same sample provided the 17 T cell receptor beta chains below, sequenced in a study of cytomegalovirus exposure and HLA in healthy donors. PCR used 60 Vbeta primers and 13 Jbeta primers. Produced via immunoSEQ multiplex PCR; TCRdb's table is partial and in-frame only. The table shows around 150,000 clones, with roughly 85% occurring only once. Sequencing was done on a sample of PBMCs. The receptors stem from a man younger than 35 in good health and CMV-seropositive.

The V gene is TRBV7-6, the J gene TRBJ2-1; D call uncertain. The CDR3 is 13 residues long. Trimming pared 1 base from V and 3 bases from J, leaving 4 bases between. Germline V gives CDR1 SGHVS, CDR2 FNYEAQ. The CDR3: CASSLDNYNEQFF. The CDR3 nucleotides are TGTGCCAGCAGCTTAGACAACTACAATGAGCAGTTCTTC.

The genes are TRBV5-1 and TRBJ1-1; TRBD1 aligns across 7 bases. Unmatched junction bases numbered 11, after V lost 4 bases and J lost 2 bases. Germline CDR1 is SGHRS and CDR2 is YFSETQ. The CDR3 totals 16 residues. CDR3 residues: CASSPSPGTANTEAFF. The CDR3 nucleotides read TGCGCCAGCAGCCCTAGTCCGGGGACAGCTAACACTGAAGCTTTCTTT.

The chain links TRBV11-2 to TRBJ2-7; no clear D. Germline CDR1 SGHAT, CDR2 FQNNGV. V was shortened by 4 bases and J by 6 bases, with 16 bases between the two germline ends. The CDR3 totals 14 residues. The CDR3: CASSSPLRSPEQYF. In DNA, the CDR3 is TGTGCCAGCAGCTCGCCTCTTCGGTCCCCCGAGCAGTACTTC.

This clone was seen once. The chain couples TRBV6-6 to TRBJ2-7; 10 bases are shared with TRBD2. Losses at the gene ends were 5 bases for V and 8 bases for J; bases not matched to a gene: 6. This CDR3 is 13 amino acids long. Germline CDR1 reads MNHNY; CDR2 reads SVGAGI (reference sequence). The CDR3 DNA follows: TGTGCCAGCAGTGGTAGCGGGGGGCGCCAGCAGTACTTC. As protein: CASSGSGGRQQYF.

The gene calls are TRBV20-1 and TRBJ2-7, with D possibly matching TRBD2 (6 bases). The CDR3 runs to 11 residues. V dropped 3 bases and J dropped 6 bases, with 9 bases sitting between them. The germline V gene has CDR1 DFQATT and CDR2 SNEGSKA (reference sequence). CDR3 residues: CSASDGSEQYF. The DNA of the CDR3 is TGCAGTGCTAGTGACGGGAGCGAGCAGTACTTC.

The chain combines TRBV9 with TRBJ2-7; D remains unclear. The CDR3 covers 13 residues. The V end was cut by 0 bases, the J end by 0 bases, with 4 bases between. Germline-derived CDR1 and CDR2 are SGDLS and YYNGEE. CDR3 sequence (DNA): TGTGCCAGCAGCGTAGCCAGCTCCTACGAGCAGTACTTC. It is translated as CASSVASSYEQYF.

The gene calls are TRBV7-9 and TRBJ1-3; D is possibly TRBD1 (6 bases). Trimming removed 5 bases from V and 1 base from J, with 9 bases in between. CDR1 and CDR2 from the germline V gene are SEHNR and FQNEAQ (reference sequence). The length of the CDR3 is 14 residues. CDR3 region: CASSGRGSGNTIYF. The CDR3 DNA reads as TGTGCCAGCAGCGGTAGGGGGTCTGGAAACACCATATATTTT.

This chain connects TRBV4-1 to TRBJ2-5; D gene ambiguous. This CDR3 has 14 residues. Germline CDR1 is MGHRA and CDR2 is YSYEKL. Deletions cut 2 bases from V and 2 bases from J, with 9 bases between. CDR3 sequence reads: CASSQSGLQETQYF. CDR3 nucleotides: TGCGCCAGCAGCCAATCCGGGTTACAAGAGACCCAGTACTTC.

CDR3 protein: CASSIVAAGGPGDTQYF. The CDR3 bases are TGTGCCAGTAGTATAGTGGCAGCGGGGGGACCGGGAGATACGCAGTATTTT. V and J are TRBV19 and TRBJ2-3, with 9 nucleotides matching TRBD2. Looked up from germline, CDR1 is LNHDA and CDR2 is SQIVND (reference sequence). V was pared by 1 base and J by 5 bases, with 10 bases of the junction left unmatched. The CDR3 covers 17 residues. Looking up the rest from reference TRBV19 and TRBJ2-3 gives the full variable domain: DGGITQSPKYLFRKEGQNVTLSCEQNLNHDAMYWYRQDPGQGLRLIYYSQIVNDFQKGDIAEGYSVSREKKESFPLTVTSAQKNPTAFYLCASSIVAAGGPGDTQYFGPGTRLTVL.

The chain recombines TRBV25-1 with TRBJ1-5; D is unresolved. The V and J ends lost 2 bases and 0 bases respectively, with 5 bases between them. Germline V gives CDR1 MGHDK, CDR2 SYGVNS. This CDR3 region has 14 residues. The CDR3 reads CASSELYSNQPQHF. The CDR3 DNA reads TGTGCCAGCAGTGAACTTTATAGCAATCAGCCCCAGCATTTT. Together with reference TRBV25-1 and TRBJ1-5, the CDR3 gives the full variable domain: EADIYQTPRYLVIGTGKKITLECSQTMGHDKMYWYQQDPGMELHLIHYSYGVNSTEKGDLSSESTVSRIRTEHFPLTLESARPSHTSQYLCASSELYSNQPQHFGDGTRLSIL.

This chain links TRBV2 with TRBJ2-7; the D gene is possibly TRBD1 (6 bases). The ends were cut back, 6 bases at V and 0 bases at J, with 15 bases in the middle. There are 15 residues in the CDR3. Germline V gene sequence: CDR1 SNHLY, CDR2 FYNNEI. CDR3 in amino acids: CASSLQGDPSYEQYF. CDR3 bases: TGTGCCAGCAGCCTACAGGGAGACCCCTCCTACGAGCAGTACTTC. The entire variable domain, with the rest obtained from reference TRBV2 and TRBJ2-7, is as follows: EPEVTQTPSHQVTQMGQEVILRCVPISNHLYFYWYRQILGQKVEFLVSFYNNEISEKSEIFDDQFSVERPDGSNFTLKIRSTKLEDSAMYFCASSLQGDPSYEQYFGPGTRLTVT.

The CDR3 loop reads CASSRGQGKNTGELFF. CDR3 nucleotide sequence: TGTGCCAGCAGCAGAGGACAGGGGAAGAACACCGGGGAGCTGTTTTTT. This rearrangement joins TRBV7-6 to TRBJ2-2; 9 bases map to TRBD1. The CDR3 extends over 16 amino acids. The germline CDR1 and CDR2 sequences are SGHVS and FNYEAQ. Trimming at V came to 5 bases and at J to 1 base, leaving 5 bases not matched to a gene.

J is TRBJ1-2 and V is TRBV9; 7 bases align to TRBD1. The CDR3 runs 13 residues. Losses at the gene ends were 3 bases for V and 4 bases for J; bases not matched to a gene: 3. Germline CDR1 is SGDLS and CDR2 is YYNGEE. CDR3 coding DNA: TGTGCCAGCAGCGCGGGGACAGTCTATGGCTACACCTTC. It yields the protein CASSAGTVYGYTF.

This clone has a single count. The chain joins TRBV7-2 to TRBJ1-2; D is possibly TRBD1 (6 bases). CDR1 is SGHTA, CDR2 FQGNSA, per germline. The CDR3 runs 18 residues. The ends were cut back, 1 base at V and 2 bases at J, with 20 bases in the middle. CDR3 protein: CASSLGLGAGAENYGYTF. DNA of the CDR3: TGTGCCAGCAGCTTAGGACTAGGGGCGGGGGCAGAAAACTATGGCTACACCTTC.

The V and J genes are TRBV25-1 and TRBJ1-1, with TRBD1 identical over 8 bases. Trimming took 4 bases from V and 9 from J; bases not matched to a gene: 10. The germline gives CDR1 MGHDK, CDR2 SYGVNS. The CDR3 sequence is 14 residues long. CDR3 protein: CASSASGGEGQAFF. The CDR3 DNA is TGTGCCAGCAGTGCCTCAGGGGGCGAAGGGCAAGCTTTCTTT.

This chain links TRBV19 with TRBJ2-1; 12 nucleotides align to TRBD1. The germline CDR1 and CDR2 sequences are LNHDA and SQIVND (reference sequence). The CDR3 loop spans 15 amino acids. V lost 8 bases to trimming and J lost 8 bases; unmatched junction nucleotides: 10. The CDR3 region has the DNA TGTGCCAGTGTCTCCCGGGACAGGGGGCAGGATGAGCAGTTCTTC. Residues: CASVSRDRGQDEQFF.

The chain has TRBV7-9 and TRBJ2-5, with 7 bases fitting TRBD1. The CDR3 runs to 18 residues. The V segment lost 5 bases and the J segment 0 bases; nucleotides outside the gene matches: 15. Per the germline V gene, CDR1 is SEHNR and CDR2 is FQNEAQ (reference sequence). The CDR3, as DNA: TGTGCCAGCAGCCGAAACAGGGGAAGCGTTAGGTACCAAGAGACCCAGTACTTC. As protein: CASSRNRGSVRYQETQYF. Combining the CDR3 with reference TRBV7-9 and TRBJ2-5 gives the whole variable domain DTGVSQNPRHKITKRGQNVTFRCDPISEHNRLYWYRQTLGQGPEFLTYFQNEAQLEKSRLLSDRFSAERPKGSFSTLEIQRTEQGDSAMYLCASSRNRGSVRYQETQYFGPGTRLLVL.